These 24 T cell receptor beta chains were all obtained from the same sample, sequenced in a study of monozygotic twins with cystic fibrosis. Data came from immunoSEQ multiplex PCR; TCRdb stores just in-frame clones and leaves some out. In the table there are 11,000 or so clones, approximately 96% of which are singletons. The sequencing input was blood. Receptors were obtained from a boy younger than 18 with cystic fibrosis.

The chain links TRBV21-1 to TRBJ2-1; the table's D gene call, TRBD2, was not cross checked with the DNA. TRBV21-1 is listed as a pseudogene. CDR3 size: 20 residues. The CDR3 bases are TGTGCCAGCAGCAACGCCCCCCGGGACTCCCAAGATCTTCACTACAATGAGCAGTTCTTC. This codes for CASSNAPRDSQDLHYNEQFF.

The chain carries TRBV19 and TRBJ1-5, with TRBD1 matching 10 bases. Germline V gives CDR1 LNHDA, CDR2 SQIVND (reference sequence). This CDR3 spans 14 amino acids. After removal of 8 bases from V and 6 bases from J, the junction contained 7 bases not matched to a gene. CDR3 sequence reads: CASSGQGDSQPQHF. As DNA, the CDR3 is TGTGCCAGTTCCGGACAGGGGGATAGTCAGCCCCAGCATTTT.

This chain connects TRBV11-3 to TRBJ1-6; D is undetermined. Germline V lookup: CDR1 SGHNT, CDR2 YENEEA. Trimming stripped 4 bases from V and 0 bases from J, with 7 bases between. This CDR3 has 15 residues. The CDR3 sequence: CASSSGSSYNSPLHF. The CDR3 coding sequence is TGTGCCAGCAGCTCCGGCAGCTCCTATAATTCACCCCTCCACTTT.

Here the CDR3 DNA reads TGTGCCAGCAGCCAAGATGGTATTTCGATCCAAGAGACCCAGTACTTC. Translated, it gives CASSQDGISIQETQYF. J is TRBJ2-5 and V is TRBV14; D is uncertain. This CDR3 is 16 amino acids long. Trimming pared 0 bases from V and 1 base from J, leaving 12 bases between. CDR1 SGHDN and CDR2 FVKESK come from the germline V gene.

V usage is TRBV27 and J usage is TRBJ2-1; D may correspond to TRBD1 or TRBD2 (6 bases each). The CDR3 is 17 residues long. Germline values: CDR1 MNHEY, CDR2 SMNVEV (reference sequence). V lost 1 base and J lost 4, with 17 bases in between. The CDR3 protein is CASSLYEGGTGYNEQFF. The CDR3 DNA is TGTGCCAGCAGTTTATATGAAGGGGGGACGGGATACAATGAGCAGTTCTTC.

CDR3: CASSQSGVLSNQPQHF. The CDR3, as DNA: TGTGCCAGCAGCCAATCGGGCGTACTAAGCAATCAGCCCCAGCATTTT. This chain links TRBV16 with TRBJ1-5; D remains ambiguous. This CDR3 is 16 amino acids long. The V end lost 0 bases, the J end lost 1 base, and 10 bases lay between the germline ends. Germline V lookup: CDR1 KGHSY, CDR2 FQNENV.

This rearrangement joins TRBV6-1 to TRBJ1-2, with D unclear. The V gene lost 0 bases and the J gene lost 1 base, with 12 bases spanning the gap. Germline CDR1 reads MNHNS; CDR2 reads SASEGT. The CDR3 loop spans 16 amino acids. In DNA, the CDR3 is TGTGCCAGCAGTGAAGCGATCGCCACCGTTAACTATGGCTACACCTTC. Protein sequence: CASSEAIATVNYGYTF.

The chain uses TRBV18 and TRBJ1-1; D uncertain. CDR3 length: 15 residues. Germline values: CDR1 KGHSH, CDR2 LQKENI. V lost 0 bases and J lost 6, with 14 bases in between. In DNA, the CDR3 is TGTGCCAGCTCACCACCGACGGCCGGAAGATCTGAAGCTTTCTTT. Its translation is CASSPPTAGRSEAFF.

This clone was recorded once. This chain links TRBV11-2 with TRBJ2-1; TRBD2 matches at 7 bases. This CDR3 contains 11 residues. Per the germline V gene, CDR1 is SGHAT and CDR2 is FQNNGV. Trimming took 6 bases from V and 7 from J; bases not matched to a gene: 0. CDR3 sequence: CASRRGNEQFF. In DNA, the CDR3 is TGTGCCAGCAGGCGGGGGAATGAGCAGTTCTTC.

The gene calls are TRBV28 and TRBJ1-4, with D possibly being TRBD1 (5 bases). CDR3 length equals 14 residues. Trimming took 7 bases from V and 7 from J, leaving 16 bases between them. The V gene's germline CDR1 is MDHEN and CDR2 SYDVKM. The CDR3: CASKRVGTGEKLFF. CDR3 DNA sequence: TGTGCCAGCAAACGAGTCGGGACCGGTGAAAAACTGTTTTTT.

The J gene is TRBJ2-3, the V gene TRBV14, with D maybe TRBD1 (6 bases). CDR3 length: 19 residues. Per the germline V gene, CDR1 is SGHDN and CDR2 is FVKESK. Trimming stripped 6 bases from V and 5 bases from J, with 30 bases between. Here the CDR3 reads CASRPRGIQGLGTLDTQYF. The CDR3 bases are TGTGCCAGCAGGCCCCGGGGAATCCAGGGGCTGGGTACCCTAGATACGCAGTATTTT.

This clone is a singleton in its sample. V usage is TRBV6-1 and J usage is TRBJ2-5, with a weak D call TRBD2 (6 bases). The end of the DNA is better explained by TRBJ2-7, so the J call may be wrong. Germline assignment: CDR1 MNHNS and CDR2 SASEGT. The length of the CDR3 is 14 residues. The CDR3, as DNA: TGTGCCAGCAGCCGGGGACTCGGGACCTACGAGCAGTACTTC. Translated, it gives CASSRGLGTYEQYF.

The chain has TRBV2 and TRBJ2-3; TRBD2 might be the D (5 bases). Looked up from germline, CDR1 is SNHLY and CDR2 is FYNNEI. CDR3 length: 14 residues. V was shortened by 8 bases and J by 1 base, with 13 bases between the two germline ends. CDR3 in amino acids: CASLGGSGTDTQYF. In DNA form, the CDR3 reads TGTGCCAGCCTCGGTGGTAGCGGCACAGATACGCAGTATTTT.

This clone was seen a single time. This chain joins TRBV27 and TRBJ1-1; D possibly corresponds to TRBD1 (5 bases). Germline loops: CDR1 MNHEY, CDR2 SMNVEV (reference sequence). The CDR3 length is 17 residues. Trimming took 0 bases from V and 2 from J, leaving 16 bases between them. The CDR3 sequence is CASSLSRGHHRNTEAFF. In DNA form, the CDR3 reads TGTGCCAGCAGTTTATCCCGTGGACACCACCGAAACACTGAAGCTTTCTTT.

The CDR3 is CSVEPGTNEQYF. The CDR3 coding sequence is TGCAGCGTTGAGCCAGGAACCAACGAGCAGTACTTC. The chain carries TRBV29-1 and TRBJ2-7; D is uncertain. Germline V gives CDR1 SQVTM, CDR2 ANQGSEA. Trimming stripped 3 bases from V and 5 bases from J, with 11 bases between. The CDR3 loop spans 12 amino acids.

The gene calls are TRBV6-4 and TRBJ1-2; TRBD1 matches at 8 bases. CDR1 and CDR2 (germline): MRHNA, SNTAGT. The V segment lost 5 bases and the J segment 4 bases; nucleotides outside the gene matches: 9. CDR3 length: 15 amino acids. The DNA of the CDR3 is TGTGCCAGCAGTCCGACCGGGACAGGTCTCTATGGCTACACCTTC. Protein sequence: CASSPTGTGLYGYTF.

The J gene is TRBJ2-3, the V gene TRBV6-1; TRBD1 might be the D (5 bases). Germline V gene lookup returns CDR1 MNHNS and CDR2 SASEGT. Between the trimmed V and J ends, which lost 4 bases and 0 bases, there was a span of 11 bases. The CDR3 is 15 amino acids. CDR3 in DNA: TGTGCCAGCAGTGTTCAGGGCTATAGCACAGATACGCAGTATTTT. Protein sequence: CASSVQGYSTDTQYF.

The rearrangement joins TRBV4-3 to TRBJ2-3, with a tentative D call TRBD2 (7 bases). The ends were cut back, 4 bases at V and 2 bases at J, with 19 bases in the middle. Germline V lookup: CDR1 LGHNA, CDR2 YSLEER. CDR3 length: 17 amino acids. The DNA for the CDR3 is TGCGCCAGCAGCCGGGGGGGGCAGGTGAATCCCACAGATACGCAGTATTTT. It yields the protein CASSRGGQVNPTDTQYF.

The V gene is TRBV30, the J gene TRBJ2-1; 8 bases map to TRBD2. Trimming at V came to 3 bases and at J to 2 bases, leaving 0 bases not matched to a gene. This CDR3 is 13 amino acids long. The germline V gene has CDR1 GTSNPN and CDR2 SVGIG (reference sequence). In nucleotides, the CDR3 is TGTGCCTGGAGCGGGGGGGCCTACAATGAGCAGTTCTTC. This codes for CAWSGGAYNEQFF.

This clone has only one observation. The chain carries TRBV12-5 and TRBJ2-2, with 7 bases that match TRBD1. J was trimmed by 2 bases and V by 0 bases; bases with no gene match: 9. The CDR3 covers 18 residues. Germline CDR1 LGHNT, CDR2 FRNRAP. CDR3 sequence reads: CASGLVYDGQANTGELFF. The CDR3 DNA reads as TGTGCTAGTGGTTTGGTCTATGACGGACAGGCTAACACCGGGGAGCTGTTTTTT.

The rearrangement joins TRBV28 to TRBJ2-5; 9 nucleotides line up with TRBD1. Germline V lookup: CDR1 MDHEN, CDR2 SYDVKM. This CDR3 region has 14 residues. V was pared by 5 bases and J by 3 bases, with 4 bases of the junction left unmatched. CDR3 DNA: TGTGCCAGCAGTGGGACAGGGTGGGAAGAGACCCAGTACTTC. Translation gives CASSGTGWEETQYF.

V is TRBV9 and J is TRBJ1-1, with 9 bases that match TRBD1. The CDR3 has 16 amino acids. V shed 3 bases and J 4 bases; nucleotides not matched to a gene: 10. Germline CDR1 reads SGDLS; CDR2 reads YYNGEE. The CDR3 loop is CASSGSELTGGTEAFF. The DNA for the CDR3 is TGTGCCAGCAGCGGTAGCGAGTTGACAGGGGGCACTGAAGCTTTCTTT.

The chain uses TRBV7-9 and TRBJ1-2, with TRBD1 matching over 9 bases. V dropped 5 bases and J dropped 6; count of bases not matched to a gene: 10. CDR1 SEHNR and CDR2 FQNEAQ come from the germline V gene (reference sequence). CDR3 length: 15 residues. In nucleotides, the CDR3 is TGTGCCAGCAGCAGGGGCGTACAGGGGGCACATGGCTACACCTTC. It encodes CASSRGVQGAHGYTF.

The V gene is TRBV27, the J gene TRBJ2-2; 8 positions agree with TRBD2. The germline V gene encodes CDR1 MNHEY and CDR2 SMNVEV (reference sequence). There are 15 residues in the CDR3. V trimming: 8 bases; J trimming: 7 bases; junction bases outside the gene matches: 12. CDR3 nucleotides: TGTGCCAGCGGCGCTTTTAGCGGGGTTTTCGGGGAGCTGTTTTTT. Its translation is CASGAFSGVFGELFF.